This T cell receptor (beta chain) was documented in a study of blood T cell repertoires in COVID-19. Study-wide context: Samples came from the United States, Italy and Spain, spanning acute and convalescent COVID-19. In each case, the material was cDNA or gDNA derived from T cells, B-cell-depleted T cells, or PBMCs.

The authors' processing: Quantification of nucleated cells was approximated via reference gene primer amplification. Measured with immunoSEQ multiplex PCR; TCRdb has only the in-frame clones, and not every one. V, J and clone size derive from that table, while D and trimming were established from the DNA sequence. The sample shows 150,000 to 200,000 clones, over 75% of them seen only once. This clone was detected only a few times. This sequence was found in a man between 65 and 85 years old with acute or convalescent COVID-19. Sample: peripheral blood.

The CDR3 reads CASSEAAGSYGYTF. CDR3 DNA: TGTGCCAGCAGTGAAGCCGCAGGCAGCTATGGCTACACCTTC. V is TRBV6-1 and J is TRBJ1-2, with D unclear. CDR1 and CDR2 (germline): MNHNS, SASEGT. V was pared by 0 bases and J by 4 bases, with 9 bases between. This CDR3 region has 14 residues.